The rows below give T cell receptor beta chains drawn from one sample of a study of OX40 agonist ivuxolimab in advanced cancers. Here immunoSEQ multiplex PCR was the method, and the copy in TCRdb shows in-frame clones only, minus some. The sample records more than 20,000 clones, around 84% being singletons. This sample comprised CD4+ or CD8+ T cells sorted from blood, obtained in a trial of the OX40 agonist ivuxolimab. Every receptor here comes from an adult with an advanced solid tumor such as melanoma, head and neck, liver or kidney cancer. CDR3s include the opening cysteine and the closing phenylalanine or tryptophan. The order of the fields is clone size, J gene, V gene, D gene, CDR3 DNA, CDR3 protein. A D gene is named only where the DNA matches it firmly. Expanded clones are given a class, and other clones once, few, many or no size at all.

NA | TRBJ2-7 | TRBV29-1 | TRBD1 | TGCAGCGCCCTCCCGACAGGGGAGTACGAGCAGTACTTC | CSALPTGEYEQYF
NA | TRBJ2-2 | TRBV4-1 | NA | TGCGCCAGCAGCCGCCACAGGGAGGCCGGGGAGCTGTTTTTT | CASSRHREAGELFF
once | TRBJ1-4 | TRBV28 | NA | TGTGCCAGCAGTTTCGGTCTTAATGAAAAACTGTTTTTT | CASSFGLNEKLFF
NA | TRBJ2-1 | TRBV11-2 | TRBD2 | TGTGCCAGCAGCTCGCATTTGACTAGCGGGACGATCTACAATGAGCAGTTCTTC | CASSSHLTSGTIYNEQFF
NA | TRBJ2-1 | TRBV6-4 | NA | TGTGCCAGCAGTGACTCCCAGGGGACGGTCAATGAGCAGTTCTTC | CASSDSQGTVNEQFF
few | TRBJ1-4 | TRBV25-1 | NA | TGTGCCAGCAGAGGAAGGGAGGGACGGGCAACTAATGAAAAACTGTTTTTT | CASRGREGRATNEKLFF
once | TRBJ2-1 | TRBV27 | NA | TGTGCCAGCAGTTTCACCCAGGTCTCCTACAATGAGCAGTTCTTC | CASSFTQVSYNEQFF
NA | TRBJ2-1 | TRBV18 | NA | TGTGCCAGCTCACCAAGCCGGGAGTTATCCTACAATGAGCAGTTCTTC | CASSPSRELSYNEQFF
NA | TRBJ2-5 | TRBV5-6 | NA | TGTGCCAGCAGCTTGAGTGCGGGCCGGGAGACCCAGTACTTC | CASSLSAGRETQYF
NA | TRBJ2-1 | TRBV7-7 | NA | TGTGCTAGCAGCTTAGCCCCAGCGCGGGAGCAGTTCTTC | CASSLAPAREQFF
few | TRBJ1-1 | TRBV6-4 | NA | TGTGCCAGCAGTGACTCTGGGGATACTGAAGCTTTCTTT | CASSDSGDTEAFF
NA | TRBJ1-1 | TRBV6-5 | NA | TGTGCCAGCGGCGATGGTTACACTGAAGCTTTCTTT | CASGDGYTEAFF
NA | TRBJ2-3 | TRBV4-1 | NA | TGCGCCAGCAGCCAAGGGGGGACCTTCACAGATACGCAGTATTTT | CASSQGGTFTDTQYF
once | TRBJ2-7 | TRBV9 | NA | TGTGCCAGCAGCGTAGAGAGATCGGACTACGAGCAGTACTTC | CASSVERSDYEQYF
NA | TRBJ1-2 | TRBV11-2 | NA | TGTGCCAGCAGCTTAAAATGGGGGGATGGCGACTACACCTTC | CASSLKWGDGDYTF
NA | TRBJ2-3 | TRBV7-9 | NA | TGTGCCAGCAGCCCGCTATGGTCCGATACGCAGTATTTT | CASSPLWSDTQYF
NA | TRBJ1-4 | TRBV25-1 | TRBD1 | TGTGCCAGCAGCGATACAGGGGTGATTGATGAAAAACTGTTTTTT | CASSDTGVIDEKLFF
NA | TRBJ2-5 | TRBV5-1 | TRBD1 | TGCGCCAGCAGCTTGGGGACAGGGGCCAGACAAGAGACCCAGTACTTC | CASSLGTGARQETQYF
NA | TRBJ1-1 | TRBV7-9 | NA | TGTGCCAGCAGCAGTGGGGTGAACACTGAAGCTTTCTTT | CASSSGVNTEAFF
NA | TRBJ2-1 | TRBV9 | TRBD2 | TGTGCCAGCAGCCTAGATGGGGGCGGGGGGCCTGGCAATGAGCAGTTCTTC | CASSLDGGGGPGNEQFF
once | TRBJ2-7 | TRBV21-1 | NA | TGTGCCAGCAGCAAAGTAGTAAGGGTTTACGAGCAGTACTTC | CASSKVVRVYEQYF
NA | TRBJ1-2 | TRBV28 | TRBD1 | TGTGCCACCCTCCGGGACAGTTACTATGGCTACACCTTC | CATLRDSYYGYTF
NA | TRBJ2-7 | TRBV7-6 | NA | TGTGCCAGCACTCTGGGTCCGGACAGCTCCTACGAGCAGTACTTC | CASTLGPDSSYEQYF
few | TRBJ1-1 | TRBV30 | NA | TGTGCCTGGAAGTTTGGTGGCACTGAAGCTTTCTTT | CAWKFGGTEAFF
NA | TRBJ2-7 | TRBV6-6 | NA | TGTGCCAGCAGCGCCGACCCGTACGAGCAGTACTTC | CASSADPYEQYF
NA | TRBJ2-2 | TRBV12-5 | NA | TGTGCTAGTGGTTTTGGGAACACCGGGGAGCTGTTTTTT | CASGFGNTGELFF
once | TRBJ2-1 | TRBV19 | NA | TGTGCCAGTAGTATACGGCGGGCCGTTCTGGGGAATGAGCAGTTCTTC | CASSIRRAVLGNEQFF
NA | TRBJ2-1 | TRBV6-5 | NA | TGTGCCAGCAGTTACTCAGGGGCCAATGAGCAGTTCTTC | CASSYSGANEQFF
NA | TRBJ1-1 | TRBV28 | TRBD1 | TGTGCCAGCAGTTACCCGGACAGGGGGGCCCCTGAAGCTTTCTTT | CASSYPDRGAPEAFF
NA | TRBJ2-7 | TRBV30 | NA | TGTGCCTGGAGTGTAGATGGGAACTACGAGCAGTACTTC | CAWSVDGNYEQYF
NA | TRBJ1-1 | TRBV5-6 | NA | TGTGCCAGCAGCTTAGGGCAGGGCCTGAACACTGAAGCTTTCTTT | CASSLGQGLNTEAFF
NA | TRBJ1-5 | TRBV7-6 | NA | TGTGCCAGCAGCTTGGGCGTGAATCAGCCCCAGCATTTT | CASSLGVNQPQHF
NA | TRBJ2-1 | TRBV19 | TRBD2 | TGTGCCAGTAATCCACTAGCGGGAGTGAATGAGCAGTTCTTC | CASNPLAGVNEQFF
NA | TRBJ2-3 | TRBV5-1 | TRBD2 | TGCGCCAGCAGCCCCCGACTAGCGGGAGGGATCACAGATACGCAGTATTTT | CASSPRLAGGITDTQYF
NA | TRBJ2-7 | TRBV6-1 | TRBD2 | TGTGCCAGCAGTGAAGAGGCTAGCGGAGCCTACGAGCAGTACTTC | CASSEEASGAYEQYF
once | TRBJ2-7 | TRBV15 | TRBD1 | TGTGCCACCAGCACCGGGACAGGGGGCTACGAGCAGTACTTC | CATSTGTGGYEQYF
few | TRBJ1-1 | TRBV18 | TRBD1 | TGTGCCAGCTCGCCACCTCCGGGACAGGGGATTGGGGCTTTCTTT | CASSPPPGQGIGAFF
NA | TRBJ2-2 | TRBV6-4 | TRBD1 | TGTGCCAGCAGTGACACCGGGACAGGGTACACCGGGGAGCTGTTTTTT | CASSDTGTGYTGELFF
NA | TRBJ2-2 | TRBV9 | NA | TGTGCCAGCAGCGCAGGGGTTACCGGGGAGCTGTTTTTT | CASSAGVTGELFF
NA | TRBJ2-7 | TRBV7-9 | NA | TGTGCCAGCAGCTCGACAGGGACTAACACCTACGAGCAGTACTTC | CASSSTGTNTYEQYF
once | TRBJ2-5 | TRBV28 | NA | TGTGCCAGCAGTTTAACAGGGATTTCCCAAGAGACCCAGTACTTC | CASSLTGISQETQYF
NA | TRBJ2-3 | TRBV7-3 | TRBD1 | TGTGCCAGCAGCTCGCAGGGGGCGCACTCAGATACGCAGTATTTT | CASSSQGAHSDTQYF
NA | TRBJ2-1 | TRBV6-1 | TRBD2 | TGTGCCAGCAGTGCCCGGGACTACGACAATGAGCAGTTCTTC | CASSARDYDNEQFF
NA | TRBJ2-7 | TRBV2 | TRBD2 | TGTGCCAGCAGTGACCCGGGACTAGACGCAAGACCCACCTACGAGCAGTACTTC | CASSDPGLDARPTYEQYF
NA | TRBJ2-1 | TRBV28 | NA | TGTGCCAGCAGTTTATCGACGAGCGGTCTAGTGGAGCAGTTCTTC | CASSLSTSGLVEQFF
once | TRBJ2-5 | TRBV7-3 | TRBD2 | TGTGCCAGCAGCTCTGTAGCGGGAGGGCCACGAGAGACCCAGTACTTC | CASSSVAGGPRETQYF
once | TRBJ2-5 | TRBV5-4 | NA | TGTGCCAGCCTCGGGGCAGGAGAAGAGACCCAGTACTTC | CASLGAGEETQYF
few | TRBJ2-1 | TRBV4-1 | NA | TGCGCCAGCAGCCAAGAGGCAGGGGTGGGTTGGGATGAGCAGTTCTTC | CASSQEAGVGWDEQFF